The 20 T cell receptor beta chains in this list originate from one sample, sequenced in a study of T-cell memory formation after mild COVID-19. TCRdb called the 5' RACE reads again in MiXCR, with one record for every CDR3 protein. The sample records fewer than 700,000 distinct CDR3 sequences, about 22% being singletons. The sequenced sample was PBMCs or a T cell subset sorted from them (not recorded which). The origin of the receptors is an adult woman who had mild COVID-19 (a few samples of this study predate the infection). Cell type and time point are not known.

In this sample, this clonotype turned up a few times. The rearrangement links TRBV4-3 to TRBJ2-1, with a possible D match to TRBD2 (8 bases). Trimming took 0 bases from V and 6 from J, leaving 27 bases between them. Germline assignment: CDR1 LGHNA and CDR2 YSLEER. The CDR3 runs to 20 residues. Here the CDR3 reads CASSQEALVSGGLETNEQFF. For the CDR3, the DNA is TGCGCCAGCAGCCAAGAAGCCCTGGTTTCAGGGGGACTAGAAACCAATGAGCAGTTCTTC.

A few counts support this clonotype. The rearrangement joins TRBV7-3 to TRBJ2-2; D might be TRBD1 or TRBD2, each matching 5 bases. The ends were cut back, 5 bases at V and 0 bases at J, with 13 bases in the middle. Germline values: CDR1 SGHTA, CDR2 FQGTGA. The CDR3 consists of 16 residues. The CDR3 bases are TGTGCCAGCAGCCGCGGGTCAGGGTCGAACACCGGGGAGCTGTTTTTT. Translated, it gives CASSRGSGSNTGELFF.

This clonotype was picked up a small number of times. For the CDR3, the DNA is TGCGCCAGCAGCCATTGGACAGGGGAAACTGAAGCTTTCTTT. Translated: CASSHWTGETEAFF. The chain combines TRBV4-1 with TRBJ1-1; TRBD1 matches 9 bases. CDR3 length: 14 residues. Trimming took 3 bases from V and 5 from J; bases not matched to a gene: 4. CDR1 and CDR2 (germline): MGHRA, YSYEKL.

This clonotype occurred a few times. J is TRBJ2-7 and V is TRBV6-2 or TRBV6-3; D gene uncertain. Trimming took 10 bases from V and 3 from J, leaving 19 bases between them. The CDR3 runs to 14 residues. The germline CDR1 and CDR2 sequences are MNHEY and SVGEGT. CDR3 nucleotide sequence: TGTGCCATCAGAGGTTGGTCTCCGGTCTACGAGCAGTACTTC. Translating gives CAIRGWSPVYEQYF.

This clonotype was observed a handful of times. The genes are TRBV5-5 and TRBJ1-1; possibly TRBD1 for D (5 bases). The CDR3 totals 14 residues. Between the trimmed V and J ends, which lost 1 base and 3 bases, there was a span of 10 bases. CDR1 is SGHKS and CDR2 is YYEKEE in the germline V gene (reference sequence). The CDR3 coding sequence is TGTGCCAGCAGCTTGTCCGGGGCCTACACTGAAGCTTTCTTT. Protein product: CASSLSGAYTEAFF.

This clonotype was picked up a small number of times. The chain recombines TRBV3-1 with TRBJ2-7, with 10 bases matching TRBD2. The CDR3 has 15 residues. Unmatched junction bases numbered 7, after V lost 5 bases and J lost 3 bases. The germline CDR1 and CDR2 sequences are LGHDT and YNNKEL (reference sequence). Here the CDR3 reads CASSSRTSGGYEQYF. The CDR3 coding sequence is TGTGCCAGCAGCTCGCGGACTAGCGGAGGCTACGAGCAGTACTTC.

The chain couples TRBV9 to TRBJ1-1; no firm D call. Trimming removed 0 bases from V and 3 bases from J, with 6 bases in between. CDR3 length: 13 residues. Germline V gene data show CDR1 as SGDLS and CDR2 as YYNGEE. The CDR3 reads CASSVGRYTEAFF. The CDR3 DNA reads TGTGCCAGCAGCGTAGGCAGATACACTGAAGCTTTCTTT.

This clonotype was found a few times. The chain couples TRBV21-1 to TRBJ2-1; TRBD2 is the table's D call, not checked against the DNA. TRBV21-1 is a documented pseudogene. The CDR3 spans 14 residues. In DNA form, the CDR3 reads TGTGCCAGCAGCAAGGAGGAGGAGAACAATGAGCAGTTCTTC. Its translation is CASSKEEENNEQFF.

The V and J genes are TRBV7-8 and TRBJ2-1, with TRBD2 matching 10 bases. V was pared by 6 bases and J by 4 bases, with 6 bases of the junction left unmatched. The CDR3 has 15 amino acids. The germline V gene encodes CDR1 SGHVS and CDR2 FQNEAQ. The CDR3 bases are TGTGCCAGCAGAAGAGGACTAGCGGCTTACAATGAGCAGTTCTTC. It encodes CASRRGLAAYNEQFF.

The chain employs TRBV19 and TRBJ2-1; D gene unclear. This CDR3 has 16 residues. Germline V lookup: CDR1 LNHDA, CDR2 SQIVND (reference sequence). Trimming stripped 3 bases from V and 0 bases from J, with 12 bases between. The CDR3 nucleotides are TGTGCCAGTAGTATCACCAGCGTGAGCTCCTACAATGAGCAGTTCTTC. This codes for CASSITSVSSYNEQFF.

This clonotype turned up a few times. The chain joins TRBV6-5 to TRBJ1-1; D remains unclear. CDR1 is MNHEY and CDR2 is SVGAGI in the germline V gene. This CDR3 contains 15 residues. Trimming pared 6 bases from V and 3 bases from J, leaving 17 bases between. The CDR3, as DNA: TGTGCCAGCAGGGGTGGGATTAGGATGGACACTGAAGCTTTCTTT. It translates to CASRGGIRMDTEAFF.

This sequence joins TRBV4-2 and TRBJ2-2; 7 nucleotides line up with TRBD1. V trimming: 0 bases; J trimming: 2 bases; junction bases outside the gene matches: 9. Germline CDR1 and CDR2: LGHNA and YNFKEQ. The CDR3 sequence is 18 residues long. The chain's CDR3 is CASSQDRRGTTNTGELFF. The CDR3, as DNA: TGTGCCAGCAGCCAAGATCGCAGGGGGACAACAAACACCGGGGAGCTGTTTTTT.

This chain links TRBV10-3 with TRBJ2-3; 10 bases map to TRBD2. The CDR3 totals 16 residues. With 10 bases clipped from V and 1 base from J, the junction kept 11 bases outside the gene matches. Germline V gene data show CDR1 as ENHRY and CDR2 as SYGVKD. The CDR3 nucleotides are TGTGCCACCCAATTCCACACTAGCGGGGGCACAGATACGCAGTATTTT. It yields the protein CATQFHTSGGTDTQYF.

The chain recombines TRBV10-3 with TRBJ2-2; D unclear. CDR3 size: 15 residues. V gave up 10 bases and J gave up 0 bases, with 15 bases separating them. Germline CDR1 is ENHRY and CDR2 is SYGVKD. The CDR3 protein is CASKDSRPNTGELFF. Here the CDR3 DNA reads TGTGCCAGTAAAGATTCAAGACCGAACACCGGGGAGCTGTTTTTT.

J is TRBJ1-1 and V is TRBV5-4, with a tentative D call TRBD1 (5 bases). The CDR3 is 15 residues long. The germline gives CDR1 SGHNT, CDR2 YYREEE (reference sequence). Trimming removed 5 bases at V and 5 bases at J, with 19 bases between. CDR3 residues: CASRSLQGGGTEAFF. As DNA, the CDR3 is TGTGCCAGCAGATCCCTCCAGGGCGGAGGGACTGAAGCTTTCTTT.

In this sample, this clonotype turned up a few times. This chain joins TRBV24-1 and TRBJ1-5; unclear D gene. CDR3 length: 13 amino acids. V shed 4 bases and J shed 5 bases, with 8 bases lying between them. CDR1 KGHDR and CDR2 SFDVKD come from the germline V gene. CDR3 DNA: TGTGCCACCAGTGAGGGTCCCTATCAGCCCCAGCATTTT. This gives the protein CATSEGPYQPQHF.

This clonotype has a handful of counts. Here the CDR3 reads CSVDPGTGTYEQYF. The CDR3 region has the DNA TGCAGCGTTGATCCCGGGACAGGGACCTACGAGCAGTACTTC. This chain joins TRBV29-1 and TRBJ2-7, with TRBD1 identical over 9 bases. CDR3 length: 14 residues. In germline, CDR1 is SQVTM, CDR2 ANQGSEA. V gave up 3 bases and J gave up 2 bases; unmatched junction bases: 5.

The V and J genes are TRBV19 and TRBJ1-5; D may be TRBD1 (6 bases). Between the trimmed V and J ends, which lost 5 bases and 6 bases, there was a span of 14 bases. Germline CDR1 is LNHDA and CDR2 is SQIVND (reference sequence). The CDR3 loop spans 14 amino acids. The CDR3 sequence is CASSRGGPVQPQHF. CDR3 nucleotide sequence: TGTGCCAGTAGTCGGGGGGGGCCGGTTCAGCCCCAGCATTTT.

The CDR3, as DNA: TGTGCCAGTAAGAAATCGCCAACAGGGGGCATGGACAATCAGCCCCAGCATTTT. This codes for CASKKSPTGGMDNQPQHF. The V and J genes are TRBV19 and TRBJ1-5, with TRBD1 matching 9 bases. V trimming: 7 bases; J trimming: 3 bases; junction bases outside the gene matches: 16. Looked up from germline, CDR1 is LNHDA and CDR2 is SQIVND (reference sequence). The CDR3 consists of 18 residues.

The chain combines TRBV15 with TRBJ2-1; TRBD2 matches at 10 bases. This CDR3 region has 17 residues. CDR1 and CDR2 (germline): LNHNV, YYDKDF (reference sequence). The V segment lost 3 bases and the J segment 4 bases; nucleotides outside the gene matches: 9. CDR3 region: CATSSRVLAGVYNEQFF. As DNA, the CDR3 is TGTGCCACCAGCAGTAGGGTCCTAGCGGGGGTTTACAATGAGCAGTTCTTC.